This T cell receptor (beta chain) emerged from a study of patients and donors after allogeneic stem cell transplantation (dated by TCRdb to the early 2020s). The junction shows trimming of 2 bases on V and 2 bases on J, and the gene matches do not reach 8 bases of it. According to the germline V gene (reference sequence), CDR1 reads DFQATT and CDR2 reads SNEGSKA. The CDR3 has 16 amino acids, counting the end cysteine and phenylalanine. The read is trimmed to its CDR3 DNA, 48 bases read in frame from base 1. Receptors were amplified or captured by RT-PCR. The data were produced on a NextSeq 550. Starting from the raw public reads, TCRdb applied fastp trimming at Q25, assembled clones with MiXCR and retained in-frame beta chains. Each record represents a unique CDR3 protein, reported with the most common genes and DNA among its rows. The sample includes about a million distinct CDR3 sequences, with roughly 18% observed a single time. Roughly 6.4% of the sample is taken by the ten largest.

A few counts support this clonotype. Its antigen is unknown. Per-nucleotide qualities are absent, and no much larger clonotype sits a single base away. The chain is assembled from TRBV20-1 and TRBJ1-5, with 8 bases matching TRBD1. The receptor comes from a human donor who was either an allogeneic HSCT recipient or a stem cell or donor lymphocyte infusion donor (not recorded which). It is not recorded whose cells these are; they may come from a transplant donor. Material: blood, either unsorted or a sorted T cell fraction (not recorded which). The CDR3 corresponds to CSARPPGGEGNQPQHF. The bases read TGCAGTGCTAGACCCCCAGGGGGCGAAGGCAATCAGCCCCAGCATTTT.